These 7 T cell receptor beta chains were sequenced from one sample in a study of control samples from healthy donors and cancer patients. The table came from immunoSEQ multiplex PCR; TCRdb's copy has only in-frame clones and leaves some out. The sample holds roughly 140,000 clones; over 85% are singletons and the top ten take roughly 2.3%. Material for sequencing was blood. The receptors shown here come from a man aged 45 to 65 in good health.

V gene TRBV9 combines with J gene TRBJ2-1; TRBD1 aligns across 10 bases. Germline V gene lookup returns CDR1 SGDLS and CDR2 YYNGEE. The V segment lost 5 bases and the J segment 5 bases; nucleotides outside the gene matches: 7. The CDR3 is 15 amino acids. CDR3 DNA sequence: TGTGCCAGCAGTCCTAGGACAGGGGGTAACAATGAGCAGTTCTTC. Translated: CASSPRTGGNNEQFF.

The V and J genes are TRBV5-1 and TRBJ2-3; TRBD1 agrees at 8 bases. V was pared by 0 bases and J by 2 bases, with 5 bases of the junction left unmatched. The CDR3 contains 16 residues. From germline, CDR1 is SGHRS and CDR2 YFSETQ. The CDR3 is CASSLVQGANTDTQYF. The DNA of the CDR3 is TGCGCCAGCAGCTTGGTTCAGGGGGCTAACACAGATACGCAGTATTTT.

The chain links TRBV7-9 to TRBJ2-1; the match to TRBD2 covers 11 bases. Trimming at V came to 4 bases and at J to 0 bases, leaving 8 bases not matched to a gene. Germline CDR1 SEHNR, CDR2 FQNEAQ (reference sequence). There are 18 residues in the CDR3. The CDR3 reads CASSSPPGTSGSYNEQFF. CDR3 DNA sequence: TGTGCCAGCAGCTCACCACCGGGGACTAGCGGCTCCTACAATGAGCAGTTCTTC.

This clone was found once. The chain couples TRBV11-2 to TRBJ1-6; no clear D. CDR3 size: 15 residues. The germline CDR1 and CDR2 sequences are SGHAT and FQNNGV. Trimming pared 5 bases from V and 7 bases from J, leaving 15 bases between. The CDR3 here is CASSRRRAANSPLHF. CDR3 nucleotide sequence: TGTGCCAGCAGCAGGCGACGGGCGGCGAATTCACCCCTCCACTTT.

V is TRBV4-1 and J is TRBJ2-5; the D is unclear. The CDR3 is 13 residues long. V lost 1 base and J lost 4, with 7 bases in between. Germline lookup yields CDR1 MGHRA and CDR2 YSYEKL. In nucleotides, the CDR3 is TGCGCCAGCAGCCAAGGGGCCCCAGAGACCCAGTACTTC. This sequence encodes CASSQGAPETQYF.

In nucleotides, the CDR3 is TGCGCCAGCAGCTCCTCCCCCGGCGCGAACACCGGGGAGCTGTTTTTT. As protein: CASSSSPGANTGELFF. This chain links TRBV5-1 with TRBJ2-2, with D unresolved. Trimming cost V 3 bases and J 0 bases, with 12 bases left between them. CDR1 and CDR2 (germline): SGHRS, YFSETQ. CDR3 length: 16 amino acids.

CDR3 nucleotide sequence: TGTGCCAGCAACCGCGGGACAGCGGGCACCGGGGAGCTGTTTTTT. This codes for CASNRGTAGTGELFF. The chain combines TRBV27 with TRBJ2-2, with D possibly matching TRBD1 (7 bases). The CDR3 loop spans 15 amino acids. The V end was cut by 7 bases, the J end by 4 bases, with 16 bases between. Germline V gene sequence: CDR1 MNHEY, CDR2 SMNVEV (reference sequence).